This T cell receptor (beta chain) was identified in a study of T cells after yellow fever vaccination. The study, taken as a whole, reports: Contaminating bulk clonotypes could be abundant in FACS-sorted repertoires. Most clones from primary vaccination were detected again post-booster (roughly 96% CD4, 88% CD8).

This clonotype was counted a few times. Its antigen is still unknown. TCRdb independently ran MiXCR on the 5' RACE reads; one entry per CDR3 protein. This sample carries hundreds of thousands of distinct CDR3 sequences, roughly an eighth of them seen once, and the ten largest clones take about 15%. CDR3 length: 15 amino acids. Germline V gene data show CDR1 as SGHTA and CDR2 as FQGNSA. V was pared by 5 bases and J by 6 bases, with 17 bases between. V is TRBV7-2 and J is TRBJ2-1, with D perhaps TRBD2 (6 bases). The receptor was isolated from a man aged 25-45 years who received the YFV17D yellow fever vaccine. The specimen was PBMCs, collected on the day of the yellow fever booster vaccination. DNA of the CDR3: TGTGCCAGCAGCACTAGCAGAGAGTTGGGCAATGAGCAGTTCTTC. Protein: CASSTSRELGNEQFF.